This note documents a single TCR beta chain sequence. This record belongs to a study of shared clonotypes between healthy human individuals. The table came from immunoSEQ multiplex PCR; TCRdb's copy has only in-frame clones and leaves some out. The table has roughly 1,100,000 clones, 65% to 80% seen once; the top ten hold 1.4%. The V gene's germline CDR1 is SNHLY and CDR2 FYNNEI. The J segment lost 8 bases and the V segment lost 6 bases, leaving 9 bases of the junction unmatched. There are 14 residues in the CDR3. The clonotype was recovered from a man in his late teens or twenties in good health. V usage is TRBV2 and J usage is TRBJ1-2; 10 bases line up with TRBD1. Specimen: memory CD4+ T cells sorted from blood. Subset noted: CD45RA-negative fraction. The CDR3 bases are TGTGCCAGCAGGGTATCGACAGGGGGCTACGGCTACACCTTC. Protein sequence: CASRVSTGGYGYTF.